Listed below are T cell receptor beta chains from one sample, sequenced in a study of Ad26.COV2.S vaccination and SARS-CoV-2 variants. Data came from immunoSEQ multiplex PCR; TCRdb stores just in-frame clones and leaves some out. The table shows about 680,000 clones, with about 90% occurring only once. The sample consisted of peripheral blood, taken in a trial of Ad26.COV2.S vaccine versus placebo. All receptors derive from a person aged 18 to 65 who received the Ad26.COV2.S COVID-19 vaccine or a placebo. The CDR3 runs from the conserved cysteine through the conserved F or W. D genes are given only for firm matches. Size is stated for part of the rows, as once, few or many counts, or as a class when the clone is expanded.

NA TRBJ2-7 TRBV4-3 TRBD1 TGCGCCAGCAGCACCGACAGGGGGTACGAGCAGTACTTC CASSTDRGYEQYF
once TRBJ1-5 TRBV27 NA TGTGCCAGCACCCCAAATAGCCTACCAAATCAGCCCCAGCATTTT CASTPNSLPNQPQHF
NA TRBJ1-5 TRBV18 TRBD1 TGTGCCAGCTCATCCGGGACAGGGGGGAGTCAGCCCCAGCATTTT CASSSGTGGSQPQHF
NA TRBJ2-1 TRBV5-1 NA TGCGCCAGCACAACGGGGGCCGCAGGTACCAATGAGCAGTTCTTC CASTTGAAGTNEQFF
NA TRBJ2-1 TRBV3-1/TRBV3-2 NA TGTGCCAGCAGCCAAGTTGCGGGTCGGCAGTTCTTC CASSQVAGRQFF
NA TRBJ2-2 TRBV7-2 NA TGTGCCAGCAGCCCCAGGGTGGCCGGGGAGCTGTTTTTT CASSPRVAGELFF
NA TRBJ2-3 TRBV5-8 NA TGTGCCAGCAGCTGGGATTCCAGTAGCACAGATACGCAGTATTTT CASSWDSSSTDTQYF
once TRBJ1-5 TRBV27 TRBD1 TGTGCCAGCAGTCTCGACAGGGCAAGGCAGCCCCAGCATTTT CASSLDRARQPQHF
few TRBJ2-2 TRBV5-8 NA TGTGCCAGCAGCCTGCAGGAGGTTGCGAACACCGGGGAGCTGTTTTTT CASSLQEVANTGELFF
NA TRBJ2-7 TRBV5-4 TRBD1 TGTGCCAGCAGCTCACCGGGACAGGGGGCGATGCAGTACTTC CASSSPGQGAMQYF
once TRBJ1-5 TRBV21-1 NA TGTGCCAGCAGCAGCCCGGGAAGGGCGGGCAATCAGCCCCAGCATTTT CASSSPGRAGNQPQHF
NA TRBJ1-3 TRBV6-5 NA TGTGCCAGCAGTTACTCGCAGGGCCTCTCTGGAAACACCATATATTTT CASSYSQGLSGNTIYF
NA TRBJ2-1 TRBV24-1 TRBD2 TGTGCCACCAGGACTAGCGGGAGTATCAGTGAGCAGTTCTTC CATRTSGSISEQFF
NA TRBJ1-1 TRBV11-3 NA TGTGCCAGCAGCCGAGGCGCGGGAATGAACACTGAAGCTTTCTTT CASSRGAGMNTEAFF
once TRBJ1-5 TRBV12-3/TRBV12-4 NA TGTGCCAGCAGGGTAACGAGCAATCAGCCCCAGCATTTT CASRVTSNQPQHF
once TRBJ2-3 TRBV18 NA TGTGCCAGCTCACCACCAGGACTTCCGTTATCAGATACGCAGTATTTT CASSPPGLPLSDTQYF
NA TRBJ2-3 TRBV13 NA TGTGCCAGCAGCGGCCCTAGTGGGAAAACGCAGTATTTT CASSGPSGKTQYF
few TRBJ1-5 TRBV19 NA TGTGCCAGTAGTACCCGACCTAGCAATCAGCCCCAGCATTTT CASSTRPSNQPQHF
NA TRBJ2-1 TRBV19 TRBD1 TGTGCCAGTAGTATGGGACAGGGGTGGTTTGAGGAGCAGTTCTTC CASSMGQGWFEEQFF
NA TRBJ1-4 TRBV6-6 NA TGTGCCAGCAGTTCGCGGGACACTAATGAAAAACTGTTTTTT CASSSRDTNEKLFF
NA TRBJ1-2 TRBV7-9 NA TGTGCCAGCAGCTTAGAAGGGATAGGCACCTTC CASSLEGIGTF
NA TRBJ2-3 TRBV19 TRBD1 TGTGCCAGTAAAGGACAGGGCACAGATACGCAGTATTTT CASKGQGTDTQYF
NA TRBJ1-2 TRBV4-2 NA TGTGCCAGCAGCCAAGAGACAGTTAACTATGGCTACACCTTC CASSQETVNYGYTF
NA TRBJ1-1 TRBV12-3/TRBV12-4 NA TGTGCCAGCAGTTTTGGGGCCAGGGCGGCTTTCTTT CASSFGARAAFF
NA TRBJ1-5 TRBV6-2/TRBV6-3 NA TGTGCCAGCAGTCCCCCACAGTTTAATCAGCCCCAGCATTTT CASSPPQFNQPQHF
NA TRBJ1-5 TRBV10-3 NA TGTGCCATTTCTAAAGCGAGGGAAACCAATCAGCCCCAGCATTTT CAISKARETNQPQHF
NA TRBJ2-1 TRBV5-4 NA TGTGCCAGCAGCTTGGCCAGCAATGAGCAGTTCTTC CASSLASNEQFF
NA TRBJ1-3 TRBV19 NA TGTGCCACCCGAAAGGAGAAGGGAAACACCATATATTTT CATRKEKGNTIYF
NA TRBJ1-2 TRBV30 NA TGTGCCTGGGACGGGACCACAGGCTATGGCTACACCTTC CAWDGTTGYGYTF
NA TRBJ1-1 TRBV23-1 NA TGCGCCACTCATGCCCCGGGACACAACACTGAAGCTTTCTTT CATHAPGHNTEAFF
NA TRBJ1-4 TRBV5-4 TRBD1 TGTGCCAGCAGCTTGTCCCACGGGACAGGGCATGAAAAACTGTTTTTT CASSLSHGTGHEKLFF
NA TRBJ2-6 TRBV6-6 NA TGTGCCAGCAACGACAGACGCTCTGGGGCCAACGTCCTGACTTTC CASNDRRSGANVLTF
NA TRBJ2-7 TRBV14 NA TGTGCCAGCAGCCAACTGGGGCGATACGAGCAGTACTTC CASSQLGRYEQYF
NA TRBJ1-3 TRBV5-6 NA TGTGCCAGCAGCTTCGGGGGGAGCTCTGGAAACACCATATATTTT CASSFGGSSGNTIYF
NA TRBJ1-5 TRBV5-8 NA TGTGCCAGCAGCCCCCCCAATCAGCCCCAGCATTTT CASSPPNQPQHF
NA TRBJ2-3 TRBV11-2 NA TGTGCCAGCAGCGCAAAAATAGCGGAAGATACGCAGTATTTT CASSAKIAEDTQYF
once TRBJ1-4 TRBV5-1 NA TGCGCCAGCAGCTCTGGTCACCCTGCAGCTAATGAAAAACTGTTTTTT CASSSGHPAANEKLFF
once TRBJ2-2 TRBV9 TRBD2 TGTGCCAGCAGCCCCCGGAAGCGGGAGGTGGTCGGGGAGCTGTTTTTT CASSPRKREVVGELFF
NA TRBJ2-5 TRBV11-3 NA TGTGCCAGCAGCCACCGGGACTCAGAAGAGACCCAGTACTTC CASSHRDSEETQYF
NA TRBJ2-1 TRBV18 NA TGTGCCAGCTCTCCCCCAGGTGGTGTTGAGCAGTTCTTC CASSPPGGVEQFF
NA TRBJ2-5 TRBV7-2 NA TGTGCCAGCAGATCCACCCTTCTACAGTACCAAGAGACCCAGTACTTC CASRSTLLQYQETQYF
NA TRBJ1-1 TRBV3-1/TRBV3-2 NA TGTGCCAGCAGCACAACAGGGAGGGCCCGGAACACTGAAGCTTTCTTT CASSTTGRARNTEAFF
NA TRBJ2-3 TRBV18 TRBD2 TGTGCCAGCTCACCGGCGGGAGGGGCTAGCACAGATACGCAGTATTTT CASSPAGGASTDTQYF
NA TRBJ2-1 TRBV5-4 NA TGTGCCAGCAGCTTGGAAAGTCGCTCCTACAATGAGCAGTTCTTC CASSLESRSYNEQFF
NA TRBJ2-2 TRBV19 TRBD2 TGTGCCAGTAGTCTAGCGGTAAACACCGGGGAGCTGTTTTTT CASSLAVNTGELFF
NA TRBJ1-5 TRBV30 NA TGTGCCTGGGGCGCTGGCAATCAGCCCCAGCATTTT CAWGAGNQPQHF